Following are 26 T cell receptor beta chains from one sample sequenced in a study of blood T cells in healthy people across ages. Primers used in a second PCR of about 7 to 12 cycles were a sample-barcoded 5' primer and a J-beta primer mix. One entry per CDR3 protein results from TCRdb running MiXCR on the 5' RACE reads. The sample has around 1,900,000 distinct CDR3 sequences; roughly two fifths are singletons. The sample comprised blood. The source of these receptors is a human donor in good health.

This clonotype was seen ten or more times. The chain has TRBV4-3 and TRBJ2-7, with D perhaps TRBD1 or TRBD2 (7 bases each). CDR1 is LGHNA and CDR2 is YSLEER in the germline V gene. Trimming stripped 4 bases from V and 4 bases from J, with 14 bases between. CDR3 size: 14 residues. In DNA form, the CDR3 reads TGCGCCAGCAGCCGTGAGCGGGACAGATACGAGCAGTACTTC. Amino acids: CASSRERDRYEQYF.

This chain connects TRBV15 to TRBJ1-1, with a possible D match to TRBD1 (6 bases). The CDR3 has 14 amino acids. Looked up from germline, CDR1 is LNHNV and CDR2 is YYDKDF (reference sequence). Trimming pared 0 bases from V and 4 bases from J, leaving 9 bases between. The CDR3 DNA reads TGTGCCACCAGCAGAGATCTAGGGGGCACTGAAGCTTTCTTT. Protein: CATSRDLGGTEAFF.

This clonotype was picked up a small number of times. J is TRBJ2-7 and V is TRBV28; a possible D gene is TRBD1 (5 bases). V lost 6 bases, J lost 6 bases, and 12 bases lay in between. The CDR3 extends over 12 amino acids. Looked up from germline, CDR1 is MDHEN and CDR2 is SYDVKM. The CDR3 DNA follows: TGTGCCAGCAGCCCAGGGTGGCGCGAGCAGTACTTC. Amino acid sequence: CASSPGWREQYF. Together with reference TRBV28 and TRBJ2-7, the CDR3 gives the full variable domain: DVKVTQSSRYLVKRTGEKVFLECVQDMDHENMFWYRQDPGLGLRLIYFSYDVKMKEKGDIPEGYSVSREKKERFSLILESASTNQTSMYLCASSPGWREQYFGPGTRLTVT.

The chain is built from TRBV14 and TRBJ1-2; TRBD1 matches at 7 bases. Germline V CDR1 and CDR2: SGHDN, FVKESK. V shed 3 bases, J shed 8 bases, and the junction held 3 bases outside the gene matches. CDR3 length: 12 amino acids. The DNA of the CDR3 is TGTGCCAGCAGCCACTGGGACAGAGGCTACACCTTC. It encodes CASSHWDRGYTF.

J is TRBJ1-2 and V is TRBV12-3 or TRBV12-4; D is undetermined. The CDR3 is 15 amino acids. V lost 1 base, J lost 5 bases, and 14 bases lay in between. CDR3 nucleotides: TGTGCCAGCAGTTTAGGGCCGCCCGTTTCGTATGGCTACACCTTC. Amino acid sequence: CASSLGPPVSYGYTF.

The rearrangement joins TRBV4-2 to TRBJ1-2; D uncertain. V dropped 0 bases and J dropped 0 bases, with 14 bases sitting between them. This CDR3 has 17 amino acids. Germline values: CDR1 LGHNA, CDR2 YNFKEQ. As DNA, the CDR3 is TGTGCCAGCAGCCAAGAGGGGAGGGTAGCGTCTAACTATGGCTACACCTTC. Amino acid sequence: CASSQEGRVASNYGYTF.

The chain couples TRBV20-1 to TRBJ2-7; D is unresolved. With 0 bases removed from V and 1 base from J, the gap between germline ends came to 10 bases. The CDR3 covers 14 residues. Germline CDR1 reads DFQATT; CDR2 reads SNEGSKA (reference sequence). The CDR3 bases are TGCAGTGCTAGAGACCAAGGGATTTCCTACGAGCAGTACTTC. Translation: CSARDQGISYEQYF.

This clonotype was counted a few times. This chain uses TRBV4-1 with TRBJ1-2; D unclear. Germline CDR1 is MGHRA and CDR2 is YSYEKL. CDR3 length: 14 amino acids. V was trimmed by 0 bases and J by 8 bases, leaving 13 bases between them. In DNA, the CDR3 is TGCGCCAGCAGCCAAGATCAGTATCAAGGAGGCTACACCTTC. Protein: CASSQDQYQGGYTF.

This rearrangement joins TRBV6-1 to TRBJ2-1, with 9 bases that match TRBD1. Germline V gives CDR1 MNHNS, CDR2 SASEGT. The V and J ends lost 7 bases and 6 bases, in that order; junction bases with no gene match: 10. The CDR3 is 15 amino acids. As DNA, the CDR3 is TGTGCCAGCACTGGGGGACAGGGACGATTCAATGAGCAGTTCTTC. Translation gives CASTGGQGRFNEQFF.

The V and J genes are TRBV7-8 and TRBJ2-1; tentatively, D is TRBD1 (6 bases). CDR3 length: 15 residues. The germline gives CDR1 SGHVS, CDR2 FQNEAQ. V was pared by 5 bases and J by 7 bases, with 18 bases between. CDR3 region: CASSPYRENLNEQFF. CDR3 nucleotide sequence: TGTGCCAGCAGCCCGTACAGGGAAAACCTAAATGAGCAGTTCTTC.

The chain joins TRBV7-2 to TRBJ2-7; 7 bases fit TRBD1. Trimming removed 5 bases from V and 6 bases from J; junction bases left unmatched: 10. The CDR3 consists of 14 residues. Germline CDR1 reads SGHTA; CDR2 reads FQGNSA. CDR3 sequence (DNA): TGTGCCAGCAGCACCGGACAGGTGGCAGGCGAGCAGTACTTC. It yields the protein CASSTGQVAGEQYF.

This sequence joins TRBV4-2 and TRBJ2-1; tentatively, D is TRBD1 (6 bases). V lost 0 bases to trimming and J lost 0 bases, with 12 bases between them. The germline V gene has CDR1 LGHNA and CDR2 YNFKEQ. The CDR3 has 17 amino acids. Here the CDR3 reads CASSQDQVDSSYNEQFF. CDR3 coding DNA: TGTGCCAGCAGCCAAGATCAAGTGGACAGCTCCTACAATGAGCAGTTCTTC.

A few counts support this clonotype. This sequence joins TRBV7-8 and TRBJ2-7, with D perhaps being TRBD1 or TRBD2 (7 bases each). The CDR3 is 16 residues long. With 8 bases removed from V and 3 bases from J, the gap between germline ends came to 23 bases. Per germline, CDR1 SGHVS and CDR2 FQNEAQ. Here the CDR3 reads CASSEGGAGGDYEQYF. In nucleotides, the CDR3 is TGTGCCAGCTCCGAGGGGGGAGCAGGGGGGGACTACGAGCAGTACTTC.

This clonotype was observed a few times. The CDR3 reads CSADNQRGTYNEQFF. DNA of the CDR3: TGCAGTGCTGATAACCAGCGGGGTACCTACAATGAGCAGTTCTTC. The chain has TRBV20-1 and TRBJ2-1, with 7 bases aligning to TRBD2. Germline V gives CDR1 DFQATT, CDR2 SNEGSKA (reference sequence). This CDR3 spans 15 amino acids. After removal of 5 bases from V and 2 bases from J, the junction contained 9 bases not matched to a gene.

This rearrangement joins TRBV9 to TRBJ2-1; tentatively, D is TRBD2 (6 bases). V gave up 4 bases and J gave up 7 bases, with 15 bases separating them. The CDR3 sequence is 14 residues long. Germline assignment: CDR1 SGDLS and CDR2 YYNGEE. CDR3 DNA sequence: TGTGCCAGCAGCCCGCGCGGGATTATTAATGAGCAGTTCTTC. Translation: CASSPRGIINEQFF.

CDR3 in DNA: TGTGCCAGCAGTTTGCTAGGGGGGGAGGACACTGAAGCTTTCTTT. It translates to CASSLLGGEDTEAFF. The chain couples TRBV28 to TRBJ1-1, with D possibly matching TRBD1 (6 bases). Trimming cost V 3 bases and J 3 bases, with 14 bases left between them. Germline loops: CDR1 MDHEN, CDR2 SYDVKM. The CDR3 has 15 residues.

This clonotype was seen only a few times. The chain carries TRBV12-3 or TRBV12-4 and TRBJ2-5; 9 bases align to TRBD1. The CDR3 runs to 15 residues. J gave up 5 bases and V 5 bases, and 9 bases lay outside the gene matches. CDR3 bases: TGTGCCAGCAGTCGCGTTACAGGGGGCTTGGAGACCCAGTACTTC. Its protein product is CASSRVTGGLETQYF.

The sample holds a few counts of this clonotype. V gene TRBV7-8 combines with J gene TRBJ2-1, with D tentatively TRBD1 (5 bases). Trimming stripped 3 bases from V and 3 bases from J, with 15 bases between. The CDR3 is 16 residues long. Germline V gene data show CDR1 as SGHVS and CDR2 as FQNEAQ. CDR3 nucleotide sequence: TGTGCCAGCAGCTTGAGAGACAGCGTAATCTACAATGAGCAGTTCTTC. Encoded protein: CASSLRDSVIYNEQFF. Looking up the rest from reference TRBV7-8 and TRBJ2-1 gives the full variable domain: GAGVSQSPRYKVAKRGQDVALRCDPISGHVSLFWYQQALGQGPEFLTYFQNEAQLDKSGLPSDRFFAERPEGSVSTLKIQRTQQEDSAVYLCASSLRDSVIYNEQFFGPGTRLTVL.

The V gene is TRBV29-1, the J gene TRBJ2-7, with D perhaps TRBD1 (6 bases). Germline loops: CDR1 SQVTM, CDR2 ANQGSEA. The V end was cut by 5 bases, the J end by 1 base, with 12 bases between. The CDR3 extends over 13 amino acids. The CDR3 bases are TGCAGCGTTACGGACAGCTTTTCCTACGAGCAGTACTTC. Protein sequence: CSVTDSFSYEQYF.

The CDR3 DNA is TGCAGCGTGATAGCGGGGGTGGGAAATGAGCAGTTCTTC. This sequence encodes CSVIAGVGNEQFF. The chain uses TRBV29-1 and TRBJ2-1; 9 bases match TRBD2. The V gene end was trimmed by 6 bases and the J gene end by 7 bases; junction bases not matched to a gene: 7. The CDR3 sequence is 13 residues long. CDR1 and CDR2 from the germline V gene are SQVTM and ANQGSEA.

This clonotype was seen a few times. This rearrangement joins TRBV6-1 to TRBJ2-7; the match to TRBD1 covers 10 bases. Germline V gives CDR1 MNHNS, CDR2 SASEGT. J lost 2 bases, V lost 4 bases, and 8 bases had no gene match. CDR3 length equals 16 residues. CDR3 residues: CASSAGQGSPTYEQYF. As DNA, the CDR3 is TGTGCCAGCAGTGCGGGACAGGGGAGTCCCACCTACGAGCAGTACTTC.

V usage is TRBV7-2 and J usage is TRBJ1-1, with D possibly TRBD1 on 6 matching bases. V was cut by 4 bases and J by 1 base, with 13 bases left in between. CDR3 length: 15 residues. The germline CDR1 and CDR2 sequences are SGHTA and FQGNSA. CDR3 sequence (DNA): TGTGCCAGCAGCTCACAGGGATTGGGGAACACTGAAGCTTTCTTT. It encodes CASSSQGLGNTEAFF.

The rearrangement links TRBV28 to TRBJ2-3; 8 nucleotides align to TRBD2. This CDR3 has 15 residues. CDR1 and CDR2 from the germline V gene are MDHEN and SYDVKM. With 5 bases clipped from V and 1 base from J, the junction kept 5 bases outside the gene matches. The CDR3 region is CASSPQAGGTDTQYF. DNA of the CDR3: TGTGCCAGCAGTCCCCAAGCGGGGGGCACAGATACGCAGTATTTT.

As for this clonotype: Given a much more abundant clone one base away, this may be a read error. The V gene is TRBV7-3, the J gene TRBJ2-7; either TRBD1 or TRBD2 may supply D (5 bases each). The CDR3 has 15 residues. Looked up from germline, CDR1 is SGHTA and CDR2 is FQGTGA. V was pared by 2 bases and J by 0 bases, with 11 bases between. The CDR3: CASSLSRGGSYEQYF. DNA of the CDR3: TGTGCCAGCAGCTTATCGAGGGGCGGCTCCTACGAGCAGTACTTC.

In DNA, the CDR3 is TGCAGTGCTAGAGATCTGAAAGGGTTTTATAGCAATCAGCCCCAGCATTTT. Translated, it gives CSARDLKGFYSNQPQHF. V gene TRBV20-1 combines with J gene TRBJ1-5; D not certain. CDR3 size: 17 residues. The V end lost 0 bases, the J end lost 0 bases, and 15 bases lay between the germline ends. Germline values: CDR1 DFQATT, CDR2 SNEGSKA (reference sequence).

The V call is TRBV29-1, the J call TRBJ2-1; D not resolved. The CDR3 is made up of 13 amino acids. V was clipped by 5 bases and J by 0 bases, with 8 bases between them. The V gene's germline CDR1 is SQVTM and CDR2 ANQGSEA. This CDR3 is CSVQYSSYNEQFF. DNA for the CDR3: TGCAGCGTTCAGTATAGCTCCTACAATGAGCAGTTCTTC.